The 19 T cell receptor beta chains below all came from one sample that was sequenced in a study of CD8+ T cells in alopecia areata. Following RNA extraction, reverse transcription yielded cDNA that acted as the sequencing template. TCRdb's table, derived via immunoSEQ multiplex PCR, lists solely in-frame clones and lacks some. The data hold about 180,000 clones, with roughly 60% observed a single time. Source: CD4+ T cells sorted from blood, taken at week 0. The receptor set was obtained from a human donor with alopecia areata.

The CDR3 DNA follows: TGTGCCAGCAGCGTAGGGGAAGTACTACCTAACTATGGCTACACCTTC. Translated, it gives CASSVGEVLPNYGYTF. V gene TRBV9 combines with J gene TRBJ1-2, with D uncertain. CDR3 length equals 16 residues. The germline CDR1 and CDR2 sequences are SGDLS and YYNGEE. Trimming removed 0 bases at V and 0 bases at J, with 12 bases between.

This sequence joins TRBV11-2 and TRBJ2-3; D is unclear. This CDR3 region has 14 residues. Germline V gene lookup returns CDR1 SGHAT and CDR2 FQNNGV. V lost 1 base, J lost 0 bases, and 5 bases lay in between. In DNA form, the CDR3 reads TGTGCCAGCAGCTTAGCTCAGAGCACAGATACGCAGTATTTT. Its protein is CASSLAQSTDTQYF.

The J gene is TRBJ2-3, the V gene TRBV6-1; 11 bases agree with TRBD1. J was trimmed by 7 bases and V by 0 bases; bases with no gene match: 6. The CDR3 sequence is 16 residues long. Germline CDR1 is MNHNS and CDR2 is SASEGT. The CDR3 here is CASSEAGTGGKNTQYF. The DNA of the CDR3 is TGTGCCAGCAGTGAAGCCGGGACAGGGGGAAAGAATACGCAGTATTTT.

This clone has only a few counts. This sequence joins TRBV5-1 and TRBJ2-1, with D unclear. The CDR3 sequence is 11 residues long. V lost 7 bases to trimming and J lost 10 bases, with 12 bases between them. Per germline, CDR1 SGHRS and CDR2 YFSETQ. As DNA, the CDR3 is TGCGCCAGCTGCGACCTTAGCGAGCAGTTCTTC. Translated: CASCDLSEQFF.

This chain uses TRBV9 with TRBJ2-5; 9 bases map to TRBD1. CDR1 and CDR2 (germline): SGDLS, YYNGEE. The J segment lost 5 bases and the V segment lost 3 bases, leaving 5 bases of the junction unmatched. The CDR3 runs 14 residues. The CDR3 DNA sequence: TGTGCCAGCAGCGGGACAGGGGTCCGGGAGACCCAGTACTTC. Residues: CASSGTGVRETQYF.

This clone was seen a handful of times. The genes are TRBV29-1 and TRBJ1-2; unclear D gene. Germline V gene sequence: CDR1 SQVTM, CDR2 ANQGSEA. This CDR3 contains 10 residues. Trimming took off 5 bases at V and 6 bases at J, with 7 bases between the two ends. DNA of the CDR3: TGCAGCGTTTTGTTCGATGGCTACACCTTC. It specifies CSVLFDGYTF.

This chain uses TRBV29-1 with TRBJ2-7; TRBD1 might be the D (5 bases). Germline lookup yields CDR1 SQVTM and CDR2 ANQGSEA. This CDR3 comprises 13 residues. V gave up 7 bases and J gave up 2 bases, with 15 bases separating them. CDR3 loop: CSADRGQPYEQYF. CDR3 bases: TGCAGCGCCGATAGGGGCCAACCCTACGAGCAGTACTTC.

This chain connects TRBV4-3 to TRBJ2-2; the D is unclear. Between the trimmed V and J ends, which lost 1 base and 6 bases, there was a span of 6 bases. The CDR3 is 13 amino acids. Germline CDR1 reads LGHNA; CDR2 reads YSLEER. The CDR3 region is CASSQGEAGELFF. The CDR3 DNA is TGCGCCAGCAGCCAAGGAGAGGCCGGGGAGCTGTTTTTT.

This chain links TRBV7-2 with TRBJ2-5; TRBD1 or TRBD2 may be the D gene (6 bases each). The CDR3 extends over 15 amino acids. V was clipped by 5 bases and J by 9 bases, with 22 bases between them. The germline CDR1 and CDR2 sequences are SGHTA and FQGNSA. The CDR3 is CASSATGTPRRAQYF. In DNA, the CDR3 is TGTGCCAGCAGCGCCACAGGGACTCCAAGAAGGGCCCAGTACTTC.

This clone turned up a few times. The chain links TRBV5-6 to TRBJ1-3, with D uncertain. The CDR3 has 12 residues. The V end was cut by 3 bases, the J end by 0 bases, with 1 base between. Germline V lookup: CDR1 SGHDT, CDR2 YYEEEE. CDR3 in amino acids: CASSYSGNTIYF. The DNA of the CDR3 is TGTGCCAGCAGCTACTCTGGAAACACCATATATTTT.

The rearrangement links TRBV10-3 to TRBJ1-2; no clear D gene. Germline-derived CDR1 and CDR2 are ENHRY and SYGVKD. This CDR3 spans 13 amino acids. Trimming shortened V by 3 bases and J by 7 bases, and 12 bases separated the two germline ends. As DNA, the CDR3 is TGTGCCATCAGTGAAAAGGAGGCTTCTGGCTACACCTTC. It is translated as CAISEKEASGYTF.

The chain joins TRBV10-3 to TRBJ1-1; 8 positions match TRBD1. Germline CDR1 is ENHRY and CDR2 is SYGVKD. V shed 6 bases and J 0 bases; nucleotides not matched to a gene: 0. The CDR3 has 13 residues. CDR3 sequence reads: CAIRTGVNTEAFF. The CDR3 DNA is TGTGCCATCAGGACAGGGGTGAACACTGAAGCTTTCTTT.

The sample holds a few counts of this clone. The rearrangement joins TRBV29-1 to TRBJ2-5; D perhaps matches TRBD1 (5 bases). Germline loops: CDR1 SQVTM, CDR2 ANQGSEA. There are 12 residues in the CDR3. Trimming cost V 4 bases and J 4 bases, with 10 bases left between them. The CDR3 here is CSVVRVRETQYF. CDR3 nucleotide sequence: TGCAGCGTTGTCAGGGTGCGAGAGACCCAGTACTTC.

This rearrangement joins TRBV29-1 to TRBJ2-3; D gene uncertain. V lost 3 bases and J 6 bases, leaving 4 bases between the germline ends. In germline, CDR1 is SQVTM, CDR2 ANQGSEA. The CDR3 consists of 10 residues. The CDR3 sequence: CSVDSDTQYF. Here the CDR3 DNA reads TGCAGCGTTGATAGTGATACGCAGTATTTT.

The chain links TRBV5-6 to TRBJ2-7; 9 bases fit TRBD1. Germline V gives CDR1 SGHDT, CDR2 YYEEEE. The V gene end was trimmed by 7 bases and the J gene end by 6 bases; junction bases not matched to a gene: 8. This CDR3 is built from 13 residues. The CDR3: CASARQGVIEQYF. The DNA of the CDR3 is TGTGCCAGCGCTAGACAGGGGGTGATCGAGCAGTACTTC.

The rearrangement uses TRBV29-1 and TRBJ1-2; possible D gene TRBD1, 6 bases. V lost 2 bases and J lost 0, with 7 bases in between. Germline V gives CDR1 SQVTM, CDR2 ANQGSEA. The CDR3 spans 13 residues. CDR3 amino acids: CSVETGSNYGYTF. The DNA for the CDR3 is TGCAGCGTTGAAACAGGGTCTAACTATGGCTACACCTTC.

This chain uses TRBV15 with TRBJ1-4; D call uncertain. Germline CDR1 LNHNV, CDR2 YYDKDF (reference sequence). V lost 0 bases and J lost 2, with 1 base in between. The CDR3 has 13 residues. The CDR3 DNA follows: TGTGCCACCAGCAGAGATACTAATGAAAAACTGTTTTTT. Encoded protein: CATSRDTNEKLFF.

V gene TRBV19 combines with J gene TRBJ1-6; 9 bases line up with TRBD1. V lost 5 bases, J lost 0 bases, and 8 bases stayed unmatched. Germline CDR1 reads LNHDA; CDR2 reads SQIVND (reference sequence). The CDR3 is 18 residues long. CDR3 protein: CASSRRDRGSSYNSPLHF. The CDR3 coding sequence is TGTGCCAGTAGTCGACGAGACAGGGGGAGCTCCTATAATTCACCCCTCCACTTT.

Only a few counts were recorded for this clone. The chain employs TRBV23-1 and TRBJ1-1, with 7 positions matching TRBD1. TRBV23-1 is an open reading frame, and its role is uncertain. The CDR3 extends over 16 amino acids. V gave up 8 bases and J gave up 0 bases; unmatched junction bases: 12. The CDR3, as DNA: TGCGCCAGCCGGATAGGGGGCCCCTATCTGAACACTGAAGCTTTCTTT. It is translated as CASRIGGPYLNTEAFF.